This T cell receptor (beta chain) was identified during a study of cytomegalovirus exposure and HLA in healthy donors. Study as a whole: The use of the same platform for the 90 to 150 validation repertoires and the roughly 730 first-cohort repertoires was reported by a later analysis.

Study-wide results and caveats: Researchers catalogued 150 or so TCR beta chains as cytomegalovirus-associated. According to a later analysis, TCR clusters from the first cohort tended to co-occur in the 100 to 150 validation repertoires. Rare TCR sequences predominated, though certain public TCRs were found in many donors.

Measured with immunoSEQ multiplex PCR; TCRdb has only the in-frame clones, and not every one. The repertoire holds 100,000 to 150,000 clones, with about nine tenths as singletons. As concerns this clone: Its antigen is undetermined.

Looked up from germline, CDR1 is MNHEY and CDR2 is SMNVEV (reference sequence). The CDR3 length is 15 residues. V lost 6 bases to trimming and J lost 0 bases, with 11 bases between them. V and J are TRBV27 and TRBJ2-2, with a weak D call TRBD1 (5 bases). The clonotype comes from a young woman in good health and CMV-seronegative. The sequencing input was PBMCs. CDR3 nucleotides: TGTGCCAGCAGAGACAGTCTCGCGAACACCGGGGAGCTGTTTTTT. This gives the protein CASRDSLANTGELFF.